The 14 T cell receptor beta chains presented below share a single source sample, sequenced in a study of blood T cell repertoires in COVID-19. Profiling relied on immunoSEQ multiplex PCR, and the TCRdb table lists in-frame clones only, not all of them. The sample lists under 200,000 clones, roughly four fifths occurring once. The sample taken for sequencing was peripheral blood. The receptors originated from a woman between 40 and 55 years old with acute or convalescent COVID-19.

This clone appeared a few times. The chain joins TRBV7-9 to TRBJ1-2; D is perhaps TRBD1 (5 bases). V lost 3 bases, J lost 8 bases, and 22 bases lay in between. The CDR3 runs 16 residues. In germline, CDR1 is SEHNR, CDR2 FQNEAQ (reference sequence). Here the CDR3 reads CASSLGEEGLLRGYTF. The CDR3 nucleotides read TGTGCCAGCAGCTTGGGGGAGGAGGGCCTGCTGAGGGGCTACACCTTC.

The chain employs TRBV12-3 or TRBV12-4 and TRBJ2-7, with a possible D match to TRBD1 (6 bases). V was clipped by 6 bases and J by 9 bases, with 15 bases between them. The CDR3 contains 12 residues. The CDR3 region has the DNA TGTGCCAGCAGCCTAGGGGGAGATTGGCAGTACTTC. Residues: CASSLGGDWQYF.

This clone was detected only a few times. The chain has TRBV6-4 and TRBJ1-6, with 8 bases identical to TRBD1. The CDR3 runs 16 residues. Trimming took 2 bases from V and 7 from J; bases not matched to a gene: 7. CDR1 and CDR2 from the germline V gene are MRHNA and SNTAGT. CDR3 coding DNA: TGTGCCAGCAGTGACCGCGGACAGGGCGGAAATTCACCCCTCCACTTT. Protein sequence: CASSDRGQGGNSPLHF.

About this clone: The junction and the germline gene differ at one end; a read error may be behind it. Here the CDR3 DNA reads TGTGCCAGCACCCAAGGGATTCCAGCGGAAGGCTACACCTTC. Protein: CASTQGIPAEGYTF. This chain links TRBV3-1 (or the pseudogene TRBV3-2) with TRBJ1-2; D gene ambiguous. CDR1 and CDR2 from the germline V gene are LGHDT and YNNKEL (reference sequence). CDR3 length: 14 residues.

The chain recombines TRBV24-1 with TRBJ2-2; 9 bases agree with TRBD2. Germline CDR1 is KGHDR and CDR2 is SFDVKD. Trimming took 5 bases from V and 4 from J; bases not matched to a gene: 7. This CDR3 is built from 16 residues. In DNA, the CDR3 is TGTGCCACCAGTGGATCCGGGACTAGCCGCACCGGGGAGCTGTTTTTT. Translation gives CATSGSGTSRTGELFF.

The rearrangement joins TRBV27 to TRBJ2-3, with TRBD2 identical over 9 bases. J gave up 1 base and V 8 bases, and 1 base lay outside the gene matches. The CDR3 spans 13 residues. Looked up from germline, CDR1 is MNHEY and CDR2 is SMNVEV (reference sequence). CDR3 sequence: CASRTSGTDTQYF. The CDR3 DNA is TGTGCCAGCCGGACTAGCGGCACAGATACGCAGTATTTT.

The V gene is TRBV27, the J gene TRBJ2-3; D may be TRBD2 (6 bases). This CDR3 is built from 17 residues. Looked up from germline, CDR1 is MNHEY and CDR2 is SMNVEV (reference sequence). V was pared by 5 bases and J by 6 bases, with 24 bases between. CDR3: CASSLAPASEGVDTQYF. Written as DNA, the CDR3 is TGTGCCAGCAGTCTAGCGCCGGCTAGCGAAGGTGTGGATACGCAGTATTTT.

The gene calls are TRBV7-9 and TRBJ2-2; a possible D gene is TRBD1 (5 bases). The germline V gene encodes CDR1 SEHNR and CDR2 FQNEAQ (reference sequence). V lost 4 bases to trimming and J lost 4 bases, with 10 bases between them. This CDR3 is built from 14 residues. CDR3 sequence: CASSSDRRTGELFF. For the CDR3, the DNA is TGTGCCAGCAGCTCAGACAGACGCACCGGGGAGCTGTTTTTT.

V gene TRBV5-5 combines with J gene TRBJ1-2; 12 positions agree with TRBD1. CDR1 SGHKS and CDR2 YYEKEE come from the germline V gene (reference sequence). V shed 4 bases, J shed 12 bases, and the junction held 10 bases outside the gene matches. The CDR3 has 14 residues. This chain's CDR3 is CASSPGTGGGFDTF. The CDR3 coding sequence is TGTGCCAGCAGCCCGGGGACAGGGGGCGGCTTCGACACCTTC.

This clone has only one observation. V gene TRBV7-9 combines with J gene TRBJ1-4, with D possibly matching TRBD1 (6 bases). The CDR3 covers 15 residues. The V gene's germline CDR1 is SEHNR and CDR2 FQNEAQ (reference sequence). Deletions cut 4 bases from V and 2 bases from J, with 11 bases between. The chain's CDR3 is CASSSQGITNEKLFF. The CDR3 nucleotides are TGTGCCAGCAGCTCGCAGGGGATTACTAATGAAAAACTGTTTTTT.

The V gene is TRBV3-1 (or the pseudogene TRBV3-2), the J gene TRBJ2-7, with D unclear. Germline V gene lookup returns CDR1 LGHDT and CDR2 YNNKEL (reference sequence). The CDR3 contains 16 residues. Trimming took 1 base from V and 6 from J, leaving 19 bases between them. The CDR3 nucleotides read TGTGCCAGCAGCCAAGGTCCAGTTAGCTCTCCCGTCGAGCAGTACTTC. Its protein product is CASSQGPVSSPVEQYF.

The rearrangement links TRBV29-1 to TRBJ2-5; 8 nucleotides line up with TRBD1. The CDR3 runs 16 residues. Germline values: CDR1 SQVTM, CDR2 ANQGSEA. V trimming: 3 bases; J trimming: 0 bases; junction bases outside the gene matches: 9. The CDR3 DNA follows: TGCAGCGTTGACGGTCGGGACAGGTTGTACCAAGAGACCCAGTACTTC. It codes for CSVDGRDRLYQETQYF.

The CDR3 region has the DNA TGTGCCTGGAGTGTAGGAGGGAATAGTGGCTACACCTTC. Translation gives CAWSVGGNSGYTF. The chain recombines TRBV30 with TRBJ1-2; D gene unclear. V was cut by 0 bases and J by 7 bases, with 12 bases left in between. Germline V gene lookup returns CDR1 GTSNPN and CDR2 SVGIG (reference sequence). The CDR3 consists of 13 residues.

The chain carries TRBV29-1 and TRBJ2-7; 8 bases align to TRBD1. The CDR3 loop spans 11 amino acids. Germline CDR1 reads SQVTM; CDR2 reads ANQGSEA. The trim removed 6 bases at V and 3 bases at J, leaving 1 base unmatched. The CDR3: CSVGTGYEQYF. In DNA, the CDR3 is TGCAGCGTGGGGACAGGCTACGAGCAGTACTTC.